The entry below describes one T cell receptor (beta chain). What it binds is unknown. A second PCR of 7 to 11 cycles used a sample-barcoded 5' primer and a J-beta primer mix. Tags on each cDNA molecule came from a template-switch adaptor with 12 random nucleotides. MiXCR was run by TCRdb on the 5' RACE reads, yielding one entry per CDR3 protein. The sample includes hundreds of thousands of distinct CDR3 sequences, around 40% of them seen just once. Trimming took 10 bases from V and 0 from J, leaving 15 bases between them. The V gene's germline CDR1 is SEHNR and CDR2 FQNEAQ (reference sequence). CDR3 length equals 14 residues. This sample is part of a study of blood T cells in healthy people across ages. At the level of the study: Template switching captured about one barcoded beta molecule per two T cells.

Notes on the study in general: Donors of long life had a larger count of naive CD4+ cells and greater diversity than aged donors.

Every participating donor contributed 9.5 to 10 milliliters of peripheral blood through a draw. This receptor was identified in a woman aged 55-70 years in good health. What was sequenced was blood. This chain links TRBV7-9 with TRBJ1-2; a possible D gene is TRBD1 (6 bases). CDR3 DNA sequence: TGTGCCACACGTAGGGGGGACTCTAACTATGGCTACACCTTC. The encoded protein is CATRRGDSNYGYTF.